Listed below are T cell receptor beta chains from one sample, sequenced in a study of blood T cells in healthy people across ages. Each CDR3 protein gets one entry after TCRdb re-called the 5' RACE reads with MiXCR. This sample has about 1.5 million distinct CDR3 sequences; roughly 43% occur once, and the top ten carry about 4%. The source material was blood. These receptors came from a woman between 18 and 30 years old in good health. Both conserved end residues are part of each CDR3. The D gene is left open where the match is weak. Some rows mark clone size as missing; the rest say once, few, many or name a class of expanded clone.

clone size,D gene,J gene,V gene,CDR3 protein,CDR3 DNA
NA,TRBD1,TRBJ2-1,TRBV5-1,CASSLGDRGVSEQFF,TGCGCCAGCAGCTTGGGGGACAGGGGGGTTAGTGAGCAGTTCTTC
few,NA,TRBJ1-2,TRBV29-1,CSVGKVLSYGYTF,TGCAGCGTTGGAAAGGTTTTGAGCTATGGCTACACCTTC
NA,NA,TRBJ2-3,TRBV7-9,CASRLGAASTDTQYF,TGTGCCAGCAGACTTGGGGCGGCTAGCACAGATACGCAGTATTTT
few,NA,TRBJ1-6,TRBV27,CASSPKSSYNSPLHF,TGTGCCAGCAGTCCCAAAAGCTCCTATAATTCACCCCTCCACTTT
few,NA,TRBJ1-2,TRBV10-3,CAISEQGDGYTF,TGTGCCATCAGTGAACAGGGTGACGGCTACACCTTC
NA,NA,TRBJ1-1,TRBV28,CASSPIRTMNTEAFF,TGTGCCAGCAGCCCTATTCGCACCATGAACACTGAAGCTTTCTTT
NA,NA,TRBJ1-6,TRBV7-2,CASSLEGHCLSSYNSPLHF,TGTGCCAGCAGCTTAGAGGGGCACTGCCTAAGCTCCTATAATTCACCCCTCCACTTT
NA,NA,TRBJ1-1,TRBV7-9,CASSSYLGSEAFF,TGTGCCAGCAGCTCCTACCTAGGGTCTGAAGCTTTCTTT
NA,NA,TRBJ2-2,TRBV20-1,CSAKDPRANTGELFF,TGCAGTGCTAAAGATCCCCGAGCGAACACCGGGGAGCTGTTTTTT
NA,NA,TRBJ2-2,TRBV7-2,CASSFDLHRVGGELFF,TGTGCCAGCAGCTTCGACCTTCACAGGGTCGGCGGGGAGCTGTTTTTT